This T cell receptor (beta chain) was sequenced during a study of CD8 T cells in Susac syndrome. Study observations and caveats: As the study acknowledged, the number of individuals who were part of its TCR sequencing and HLA analysis was relatively small.

The germline V gene encodes CDR1 MGHRA and CDR2 YSYEKL. The CDR3 totals 16 residues. V gave up 1 base and J gave up 0 bases, with 10 bases separating them. Reverse transcription of roughly 0.45 to 1 ug RNA used random hexamers. Amplification of TCR beta CDR3 spanned 54 Vbeta and 13 Jbeta via immunoSEQ multiplex PCR. TCRdb redid the calling of the immunoSEQ multiplex PCR reads with MiXCR, one entry per CDR3 protein. There are roughly 120,000 distinct CDR3 sequences in the sample; approximately 96% occur only once, and roughly 0.091% lies in the top ten. Comment on this clonotype: What it binds is unknown.

The healthy controls were matched to patients by age and sex. J is TRBJ1-3 and V is TRBV4-1, with a weak D call TRBD1 (5 bases). Sequenced material: CD4+ T cells from PBMCs. The clonotype originates from a human donor in good health. CDR3 DNA sequence: TGCGCCAGCAGCCAAGTCCTACAGGTCTCTGGAAACACCATATATTTT. Its protein product is CASSQVLQVSGNTIYF.